These T cell receptor beta chains were read from a single sample in a study of blood T cell repertoires in COVID-19. Some clones are missing from TCRdb's copy, which holds only in-frame ones; the method was immunoSEQ multiplex PCR. The sample yields about 350,000 clones, roughly 86% seen once. The specimen sequenced was peripheral blood. The receptors were gathered from a man aged 30 to 45 with COVID-19, enrolled during active disease. The CDR3 runs from the conserved cysteine through the conserved F or W. A D gene is named only where the DNA matches it firmly. Clone size is given for some rows only: seen once, a few or many times, or a class if the clone is expanded.

.	.	TRBJ2-2	TRBV4-1	TGCGCCAGCAGGTGGACAGACCACACCGGGGAGCTGTTTTTT	CASRWTDHTGELFF
TRBD1	.	TRBJ2-7	TRBV7-8	TGTGCCAGCAGCTTGGACGGGACAGGGAACGAGCAGTACTTC	CASSLDGTGNEQYF
.	.	TRBJ1-1	TRBV7-3	TGTGCCAGCAGCTACCGCGGAAGCGGCACTGAAGCTTTCTTT	CASSYRGSGTEAFF
TRBD2	few	TRBJ2-7	TRBV5-1	TGCGCCAGCAGCTTGGGTAATAGCGGGGCGACCTACGAGCAGTACTTC	CASSLGNSGATYEQYF
.	.	TRBJ1-1	TRBV7-9	TGTGCCAGCAGCTTAGCCCCGCTGGGCCAATTCGCTTTCTTT	CASSLAPLGQFAFF
TRBD1	many	TRBJ1-1	TRBV4-1	TGCGCCAGCAGCCAAGATACAGGGGGCCAACGAAACACTGAAGCTTTCTTT	CASSQDTGGQRNTEAFF
TRBD2	.	TRBJ2-3	TRBV27	TGTGCCAGCAGTCGACCGGGACTAGCGTCCACAGATACGCAGTATTTT	CASSRPGLASTDTQYF
TRBD2	.	TRBJ2-3	TRBV9	TGTGCCAGCAGCCCCCTATTGGCGGGGGGGCCAGATACGCAGTATTTT	CASSPLLAGGPDTQYF
.	.	TRBJ2-7	TRBV3-1/TRBV3-2	TGTGCCAGCAGCCAAAAGTCTAGCACCGAGCAGTACTTC	CASSQKSSTEQYF
TRBD1	.	TRBJ1-2	TRBV18	TGTGCCAGCTCACCACCGATAGGACAGGGCGGCTACACCTTC	CASSPPIGQGGYTF
TRBD2	.	TRBJ2-3	TRBV28	TGTGCCAGCAGTTTAGGAGCTAGCGGTAGCACAGATACGCAGTATTTT	CASSLGASGSTDTQYF
.	.	TRBJ2-2	TRBV2	TGTGCCAGCAGTGAAGCCCCCTCCGGGGAGCTGTTTTTT	CASSEAPSGELFF
.	.	TRBJ2-6	TRBV24-1	TGTGCCACCAGTGATTTCACGGGGTCAGGGGCCAACGTCCTGACTTTC	CATSDFTGSGANVLTF
TRBD1	.	TRBJ1-5	TRBV10-3	TGTGCCATCAGTGAGTCTAGCCCAGGGGGCTCTTATCAGCCCCAGCATTTT	CAISESSPGGSYQPQHF